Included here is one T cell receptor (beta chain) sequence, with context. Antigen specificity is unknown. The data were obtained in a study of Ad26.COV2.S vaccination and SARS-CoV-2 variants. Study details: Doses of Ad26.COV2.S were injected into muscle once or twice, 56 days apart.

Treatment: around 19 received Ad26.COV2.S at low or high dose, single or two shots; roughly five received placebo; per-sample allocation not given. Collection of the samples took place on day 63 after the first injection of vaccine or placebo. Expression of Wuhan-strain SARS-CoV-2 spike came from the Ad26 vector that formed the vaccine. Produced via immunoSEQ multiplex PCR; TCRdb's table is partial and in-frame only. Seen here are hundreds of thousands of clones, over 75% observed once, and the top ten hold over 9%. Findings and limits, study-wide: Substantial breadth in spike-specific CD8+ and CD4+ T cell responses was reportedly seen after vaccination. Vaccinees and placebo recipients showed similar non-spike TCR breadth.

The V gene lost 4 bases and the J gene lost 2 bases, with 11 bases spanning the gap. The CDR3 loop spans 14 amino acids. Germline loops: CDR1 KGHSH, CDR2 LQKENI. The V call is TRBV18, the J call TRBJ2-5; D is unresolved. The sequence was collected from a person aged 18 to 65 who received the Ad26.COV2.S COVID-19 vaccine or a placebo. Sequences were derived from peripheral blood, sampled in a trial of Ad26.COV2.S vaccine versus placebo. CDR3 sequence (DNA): TGTGCCAGCTCACAATCTGGGGATCAAGAGACCCAGTACTTC. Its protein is CASSQSGDQETQYF.